This TCR beta chain was recorded in a study of PD-L1 blockade in urothelial cancer. Study-wide results and limits: A below-median TCR clonality in blood before treatment predicted better survival.

Sequenced by immunoSEQ multiplex PCR; TCRdb stores in-frame clones only, minus some. The sample lists about 130,000 clones, roughly 83% occurring once. The sample's time point: peripheral blood 6 weeks after treatment start. Sample contribution per patient ranged from 1 to 8, covering pretreatment and on-treatment. For this clone: Its antigen is undetermined.

The trim removed 7 bases at V and 0 bases at J, leaving 8 bases unmatched. The germline V gene encodes CDR1 MGHDK and CDR2 SYGVNS. The CDR3 has 17 residues. The chain employs TRBV25-1 and TRBJ2-2; 10 positions agree with TRBD2. The TCR originated in a man aged 50 to 59 with urothelial cancer. Sequencing was performed on PBMCs, taken around atezolizumab (anti-PD-L1) treatment. This chain's CDR3 is CASNRPGTSANTGELFF. CDR3 coding DNA: TGTGCCAGCAACCGTCCCGGGACTAGCGCGAACACCGGGGAGCTGTTTTTT.